The clone carrying this TCR beta chain has a handful of counts. Antigen unknown. Time point given: patch test 1, 2 weeks after DPC sensitization. Treatment in this sample: therapeutic diphenylcyclopropenone sensitization with weekly scalp DPC. TCRdb re-analysed the RACE reads in MiXCR, keeping a single row per CDR3 protein. Among around 99,000 distinct CDR3 sequences listed, roughly 12% were seen once. The sample is drawn from a study of human T cells and chemical hapten exposure. Whole-study context: Recorded diagnoses among the mostly female patients were alopecia areata, totalis or universalis.

The junction had 0 bases not matched to a gene; V was cut back by 3 bases and J by 2 bases. The CDR3 runs 14 residues. Germline loops: CDR1 DFQATT, CDR2 SNEGSKA (reference sequence). Study results and caveats: Expanded TCRs formed significantly more large CDR3 similarity clusters than controls. Those TCRs sitting above 1 in 1000 frequency stayed the same with DPC sensitization.

The V gene is TRBV20-1, the J gene TRBJ2-1; 11 bases agree with TRBD2. The receptor was isolated from a woman aged 40-49 years with alopecia areata. Some clones in this sample may be carry-over from other donors' samples. The sample consisted of whole blood, taken in connection with sensitization to the hapten diphenylcyclopropenone (DPC). The CDR3 here is CSARTSGAYNEQFF. CDR3 nucleotides: TGCAGTGCTAGGACTAGCGGGGCCTACAATGAGCAGTTCTTC.